The rows below give T cell receptor beta chains drawn from one sample of a study of blood T cells in healthy people across ages. TCRdb fed the 5' RACE reads into MiXCR, producing one record per CDR3 protein. The sample lists about a million distinct CDR3 sequences, more than 30% occurring once. Sequenced input: blood. Receptor source: a man aged 18 to 30 in good health. The CDR3 runs from the conserved cysteine through the conserved F or W. D genes are given only for firm matches. Rows give clone size only sometimes, using once, few, many, or a class for an expanded clone.

J: TRBJ1-2; size: NA; D: TRBD1; V: TRBV5-1; CDR3: CASSLEGQIGVNYGYTF; DNA: TGCGCCAGCAGCTTGGAGGGACAGATCGGCGTCAACTATGGCTACACCTTC
J: TRBJ1-4; size: NA; D: NA; V: TRBV4-3; CDR3: CASSQDGPNEKLFF; DNA: TGCGCCAGCAGCCAAGACGGTCCGAATGAAAAACTGTTTTTT
J: TRBJ2-3; size: NA; D: NA; V: TRBV3-1; CDR3: CASSQGVTLTDTQYF; DNA: TGTGCCAGCAGCCAAGGGGTGACACTCACAGATACGCAGTATTTT
J: TRBJ1-4; size: many; D: NA; V: TRBV7-9; CDR3: CASSLDRATNEKLFF; DNA: TGTGCCAGCAGCTTAGACAGAGCAACTAATGAAAAACTGTTTTTT
J: TRBJ2-1; size: NA; D: TRBD2; V: TRBV20-1; CDR3: CSAIGRGGNNEQFF; DNA: TGCAGTGCTATCGGGCGGGGGGGTAACAATGAGCAGTTCTTC
J: TRBJ1-2; size: few; D: NA; V: TRBV4-1; CDR3: CASSQEVQGSGGYTF; DNA: TGCGCCAGCAGCCAAGAGGTTCAGGGGTCGGGTGGCTACACCTTC
J: TRBJ2-6; size: NA; D: NA; V: TRBV28; CDR3: CASRSPGANVLTF; DNA: TGTGCCAGCAGGTCGCCTGGGGCCAACGTCCTGACTTTC
J: TRBJ2-5; size: NA; D: NA; V: TRBV4-2; CDR3: CASSQGGRDNEQYF; DNA: TGTGCCAGCAGCCAAGGGGGACGCGACAATGAGCAGTACTTC
J: TRBJ2-3; size: few; D: NA; V: TRBV11-2; CDR3: CASSLDGGGTDTQYF; DNA: TGTGCCAGCAGCTTAGACGGGGGCGGGACAGATACGCAGTATTTT
J: TRBJ1-2; size: NA; D: NA; V: TRBV27; CDR3: CASSQISSGELIYGYTF; DNA: TGTGCCAGCAGCCAAATTAGTTCAGGGGAATTGATCTATGGCTACACCTTC
J: TRBJ2-1; size: NA; D: NA; V: TRBV2; CDR3: CASSVGSGDNEQFF; DNA: TGTGCCAGCAGTGTTGGTAGCGGTGACAATGAGCAGTTCTTC
J: TRBJ2-5; size: NA; D: NA; V: TRBV5-1; CDR3: CASSLGAEGHEQYF; DNA: TGCGCCAGCAGCTTGGGAGCGGAGGGGCATGAGCAGTACTTC
J: TRBJ1-2; size: NA; D: NA; V: TRBV5-1; CDR3: CASSLDGASYGYTF; DNA: TGCGCCAGCAGCTTGGACGGAGCCTCCTATGGCTACACCTTC
J: TRBJ2-1; size: NA; D: NA; V: TRBV11-1; CDR3: CASSLGPVDEQFF; DNA: TGTGCCAGCAGCTTAGGCCCCGTCGATGAGCAGTTCTTC
J: TRBJ2-4; size: NA; D: TRBD2; V: TRBV9; CDR3: CVSSLSSGLGDIQYF; DNA: TGTGTCAGCAGCCTATCTAGCGGACTGGGAGACATTCAGTACTTC
J: TRBJ2-3; size: NA; D: NA; V: TRBV4-1; CDR3: CASSQGGKLFDPDTQYF; DNA: TGCGCCAGCAGCCAAGGCGGCAAACTATTTGATCCCGATACGCAGTATTTT
J: TRBJ2-3; size: few; D: NA; V: TRBV4-3; CDR3: CASSQDLSAGGHTQYF; DNA: TGCGCCAGCAGCCAAGACCTGAGCGCCGGCGGCCATACGCAGTATTTT
J: TRBJ1-4; size: NA; D: TRBD1; V: TRBV29-1; CDR3: CSAGTGDYELFF; DNA: TGCAGCGCTGGGACAGGGGACTACGAACTGTTTTTT
J: TRBJ1-5; size: many; D: TRBD1; V: TRBV6-2/TRBV6-3; CDR3: CASSWDRQNQPQHF; DNA: TGTGCCAGCAGTTGGGACAGGCAGAATCAGCCCCAGCATTTT
J: TRBJ2-1; size: once; D: TRBD1; V: TRBV20-1; CDR3: CSATLGTGGSSRQFF; DNA: TGCAGTGCTACTCTCGGGACAGGGGGTTCTAGTAGGCAGTTCTTC
J: TRBJ1-1; size: NA; D: NA; V: TRBV20-1; CDR3: CSARDSHRENTEAFF; DNA: TGCAGTGCTAGAGATAGCCACAGGGAGAACACTGAAGCTTTCTTT
J: TRBJ1-5; size: NA; D: NA; V: TRBV12-3/TRBV12-4; CDR3: CASSSTGIYQPQHF; DNA: TGTGCCAGCAGTTCCACCGGGATATATCAGCCCCAGCATTTT
J: TRBJ2-7; size: NA; D: TRBD1; V: TRBV20-1; CDR3: CSITPGQGSPYEQYF; DNA: TGCAGTATAACTCCAGGACAGGGGTCCCCCTACGAGCAGTACTTC
J: TRBJ1-5; size: once; D: NA; V: TRBV16; CDR3: CASSPSIDGGNQPQHF; DNA: TGTGCCAGCAGCCCGTCTATAGACGGAGGCAATCAGCCCCAGCATTTT
J: TRBJ1-2; size: NA; D: NA; V: TRBV10-3; CDR3: CAISGAGTRIYGYTF; DNA: TGTGCCATCAGTGGGGCCGGGACAAGGATCTATGGCTACACCTTC
J: TRBJ2-3; size: few; D: NA; V: TRBV6-2/TRBV6-3; CDR3: CASSYGTSDRPSTDTQYF; DNA: TGTGCCAGCAGTTATGGTACTTCCGACAGGCCTAGCACAGATACGCAGTATTTT
J: TRBJ1-5; size: few; D: NA; V: TRBV5-1; CDR3: CASSRIGQPNQPQHF; DNA: TGCGCCAGCAGTCGGATAGGACAGCCCAATCAGCCCCAGCATTTT
J: TRBJ2-7; size: NA; D: NA; V: TRBV12-3/TRBV12-4; CDR3: CASSPTGTPSEQYF; DNA: TGTGCCAGCAGTCCCACGGGGACGCCCTCCGAGCAGTACTTC
J: TRBJ2-3; size: few; D: TRBD2; V: TRBV2; CDR3: CASTLLAASTDTQYF; DNA: TGTGCCAGCACCTTACTAGCGGCTAGCACAGATACGCAGTATTTT
J: TRBJ2-3; size: NA; D: NA; V: TRBV4-3; CDR3: CASSRNEGTDTQYF; DNA: TGCGCCAGCAGCCGGAACGAGGGGACAGATACGCAGTATTTT
J: TRBJ1-1; size: few; D: TRBD1; V: TRBV5-1; CDR3: CASSVRQGNTEAFF; DNA: TGCGCCAGCAGCGTACGACAGGGGAACACTGAAGCTTTCTTT
J: TRBJ2-3; size: NA; D: NA; V: TRBV7-2; CDR3: CASNVHYTDTQYF; DNA: TGTGCCAGCAACGTCCACTACACAGATACGCAGTATTTT
J: TRBJ2-1; size: few; D: NA; V: TRBV7-8; CDR3: CASSITPGLVLDEQFF; DNA: TGTGCCAGCAGCATAACTCCGGGACTGGTCTTAGATGAGCAGTTCTTC
J: TRBJ2-7; size: NA; D: TRBD1; V: TRBV10-3; CDR3: CAISGTEFYEQYF; DNA: TGTGCCATCTCCGGGACAGAGTTTTACGAGCAGTACTTC
J: TRBJ1-3; size: NA; D: NA; V: TRBV7-9; CDR3: CASSLAPGTGNTIYF; DNA: TGTGCCAGCAGCTTAGCGCCAGGGACCGGAAACACCATATATTTT
J: TRBJ1-4; size: NA; D: TRBD1; V: TRBV5-1; CDR3: CASSAFGLGQGNQMKLFF; DNA: TGCGCCAGCAGCGCATTTGGACTGGGACAGGGGAATCAAATGAAACTGTTTTTT
J: TRBJ1-2; size: many; D: TRBD1; V: TRBV29-1; CDR3: CSVDDREGYGYTF; DNA: TGCAGCGTTGATGACAGGGAAGGCTATGGCTACACCTTC
J: TRBJ2-3; size: NA; D: NA; V: TRBV15; CDR3: CATSRGKSVTTSTDTQYF; DNA: TGTGCCACCAGCAGAGGGAAGTCAGTGACTACTAGCACAGATACGCAGTATTTT
J: TRBJ2-1; size: few; D: NA; V: TRBV5-1; CDR3: CASSSLYSNEQFF; DNA: TGCGCCAGCAGCTCCCTCTATAGTAATGAGCAGTTCTTC
J: TRBJ2-1; size: many; D: TRBD2; V: TRBV12-3/TRBV12-4; CDR3: CASSPSGAYNEQFF; DNA: TGTGCCAGCAGCCCTAGCGGGGCCTACAATGAGCAGTTCTTC
J: TRBJ1-1; size: few; D: NA; V: TRBV27; CDR3: CASSSDSGTEAFF; DNA: TGTGCCAGCAGCTCCGACAGCGGAACTGAAGCTTTCTTT
J: TRBJ1-2; size: NA; D: TRBD1; V: TRBV2; CDR3: CASSGTEAYGYTF; DNA: TGTGCCAGTAGTGGGACAGAGGCCTATGGCTACACCTTC
J: TRBJ1-2; size: many; D: NA; V: TRBV5-1; CDR3: CASSFGGGNYGYTF; DNA: TGCGCCAGCAGCTTCGGGGGGGGCAACTATGGCTACACCTTC
J: TRBJ2-7; size: NA; D: NA; V: TRBV15; CDR3: CATNRGKTYEQYF; DNA: TGTGCCACCAACAGAGGAAAGACCTACGAGCAGTACTTC
J: TRBJ2-3; size: NA; D: NA; V: TRBV5-1; CDR3: CASSPTPLGASTDTQYF; DNA: TGCGCCAGCAGCCCCACTCCACTAGGGGCTAGCACAGATACGCAGTATTTT
J: TRBJ2-7; size: NA; D: NA; V: TRBV7-8; CDR3: CASSPNSGYNYEQYF; DNA: TGTGCCAGCAGCCCCAACTCGGGGTATAACTACGAGCAGTACTTC
J: TRBJ2-1; size: NA; D: NA; V: TRBV20-1; CDR3: CSARRFADSYNEQFF; DNA: TGCAGTGCTAGAAGGTTTGCTGACTCCTACAATGAGCAGTTCTTC
J: TRBJ2-3; size: few; D: NA; V: TRBV5-1; CDR3: CASSAGGMDTQYF; DNA: TGCGCCAGCAGCGCCGGCGGGATGGATACGCAGTATTTT
J: TRBJ1-2; size: few; D: TRBD1; V: TRBV5-1; CDR3: CASSLATGVNYGYTF; DNA: TGCGCCAGCAGCTTGGCTACAGGGGTGAACTATGGCTACACCTTC
J: TRBJ2-7; size: NA; D: NA; V: TRBV6-6; CDR3: CASSYRGGYEQYF; DNA: TGTGCCAGCAGTTACAGGGGTGGCTACGAGCAGTACTTC
J: TRBJ2-3; size: NA; D: NA; V: TRBV20-1; CDR3: CSAGGRLSTDTQYF; DNA: TGCAGTGCTGGCGGACGGCTTAGCACAGATACGCAGTATTTT
J: TRBJ2-1; size: NA; D: NA; V: TRBV4-1; CDR3: CASSQKGGTGPSYNEQFF; DNA: TGCGCCAGCAGCCAAAAGGGGGGAACAGGCCCCTCCTACAATGAGCAGTTCTTC
J: TRBJ2-1; size: few; D: NA; V: TRBV5-1; CDR3: CASSLDSRSSYNEQFF; DNA: TGCGCCAGCAGCTTGGATAGCCGGAGCTCCTACAATGAGCAGTTCTTC
J: TRBJ1-2; size: NA; D: TRBD1; V: TRBV9; CDR3: CASSPSLMTGGNGYTF; DNA: TGTGCCAGCAGCCCCAGCTTGATGACAGGGGGCAATGGCTACACCTTC
J: TRBJ1-2; size: NA; D: NA; V: TRBV9; CDR3: CASSVAQGTDGYTF; DNA: TGTGCCAGCAGCGTAGCCCAAGGAACCGATGGCTACACCTTC
J: TRBJ2-3; size: NA; D: NA; V: TRBV28; CDR3: CASSPGDRPSAGIRTDTQYF; DNA: TGTGCCAGCAGCCCTGGGGACAGGCCATCAGCGGGGATACGAACAGATACGCAGTATTTT
J: TRBJ2-1; size: NA; D: NA; V: TRBV25-1; CDR3: CASMGYNEQFF; DNA: TGTGCCAGCATGGGTTACAATGAGCAGTTCTTC
J: TRBJ2-1; size: few; D: TRBD2; V: TRBV20-1; CDR3: CSARSSGGIDEQFF; DNA: TGCAGTGCCCGATCTAGCGGGGGAATCGATGAGCAGTTCTTC
J: TRBJ2-5; size: NA; D: NA; V: TRBV4-1; CDR3: CASSQATGTQYF; DNA: TGCGCCAGCAGCCAAGCAACGGGGACCCAGTACTTC
J: TRBJ1-2; size: NA; D: NA; V: TRBV3-1; CDR3: CASSPRAGPLTSGYTF; DNA: TGTGCCAGCAGCCCCCGAGCGGGGCCCTTGACCTCTGGCTACACCTTC